This T cell receptor (beta chain) comes out of a study of cytomegalovirus exposure and HLA in healthy donors. General study results and limits: What was likely a sequencing artifact was a cluster of highly shared sequence variants. The authors later found most CMV-associated TCR beta chains appeared HLA-restricted. There were reportedly fewer N-insertions in an Asian-associated ancestry cluster than the roughly 670-donor mean, in a later analysis.

Researchers ran the PCR with 60 Vbeta and 13 Jbeta primers. The repertoire was sequenced with immunoSEQ multiplex PCR; TCRdb's copy has only in-frame clones and lacks some. The table records approximately 190,000 clones, more than 9.5% of them present only once. V lost 0 bases and J lost 4, with 10 bases in between. CDR3 length: 14 amino acids. Only a few counts were recorded for this clone. The antigen remains undetermined. The chain has TRBV5-3 and TRBJ2-5; D is unclear. TRBV5-3 is an ORF for which the function is uncertain. Sequencing used PBMCs. This clonotype was obtained from a man aged 50 to 59 in good health and CMV-seropositive. The chain's CDR3 is CARSLGPLPETQYF. CDR3 coding DNA: TGTGCCAGAAGCTTGGGCCCACTGCCAGAGACCCAGTACTTC.